This T cell receptor (beta chain) was retrieved from a study of blood T cell repertoires in COVID-19. Repertoires were generated with immunoSEQ multiplex PCR, while TCRdb's copy carries only in-frame clones and drops some. The table lists 200,000 to 300,000 clones, roughly four fifths of them singletons, with roughly 2% in the top ten. V dropped 7 bases and J dropped 5 bases, with 14 bases sitting between them. CDR3 size: 13 residues. Sample: peripheral blood. The sequence was collected from a man younger than 40 who had recovered from COVID-19. V gene TRBV12-3 or TRBV12-4 combines with J gene TRBJ2-5; possibly TRBD1 for D (6 bases). CDR3 residues: CASTRDTQETQYF. CDR3 bases: TGTGCCAGCACCCGGGACACACAGGAGACCCAGTACTTC.